Presented here are 17 T cell receptor beta chains from one specimen sequenced in a study of blood T cell repertoires in COVID-19. Using immunoSEQ multiplex PCR, the repertoire was profiled, and TCRdb retains in-frame clones only, with some absent. The table records approximately 490,000 clones, roughly 90% of them present only once. The sequenced sample was PBMCs or T cells enriched from blood (not recorded which). These receptors were obtained from a young woman who had recovered from COVID-19.

This chain joins TRBV19 and TRBJ1-5; 7 positions match TRBD1. The CDR3 is made up of 12 amino acids. Germline CDR1 and CDR2: LNHDA and SQIVND (reference sequence). The trim removed 9 bases at V and 7 bases at J, leaving 6 bases unmatched. This CDR3 reads CASRQGGQPQHF. CDR3 in DNA: TGTGCCAGCCGACAGGGAGGCCAGCCCCAGCATTTT. Using reference TRBV19 and TRBJ1-5 for the parts outside the CDR3, the full variable domain is DGGITQSPKYLFRKEGQNVTLSCEQNLNHDAMYWYRQDPGQGLRLIYYSQIVNDFQKGDIAEGYSVSREKKESFPLTVTSAQKNPTAFYLCASRQGGQPQHFGDGTRLSIL.

The CDR3 protein is CASSSHGGTGGSGGAYTF. The DNA of the CDR3 is TGTGCCAGCAGTTCGCATGGGGGGACAGGGGGTAGCGGCGGTGCCTACACCTTC. J is TRBJ1-2 and V is TRBV28, with 11 bases that match TRBD1. Per germline, CDR1 MDHEN and CDR2 SYDVKM. CDR3 length equals 18 residues. The junction had 20 bases not matched to a gene; V was cut back by 4 bases and J by 10 bases.

This chain connects TRBV3-1 (or the pseudogene TRBV3-2) to TRBJ2-3, with 10 bases identical to TRBD2. Germline values: CDR1 LGHDT, CDR2 YNNKEL (reference sequence). The CDR3 spans 16 residues. With 0 bases clipped from V and 3 bases from J, the junction kept 3 bases outside the gene matches. The DNA of the CDR3 is TGTGCCAGCAGCCAAGAACCAGCGGGGGGGACAGATACGCAGTATTTT. Translation: CASSQEPAGGTDTQYF.

This clone appeared a single time. The DNA of the CDR3 is TGTGCCAGCACCCTGCGAGGGTTTGCGGGGGGCCTAGATACGCAGTATTTT. Protein product: CASTLRGFAGGLDTQYF. This chain connects TRBV5-5 to TRBJ2-3, with TRBD2 matching 8 bases. CDR1 is SGHKS and CDR2 is YYEKEE in the germline V gene (reference sequence). This CDR3 comprises 17 residues. The V segment lost 6 bases and the J segment 5 bases; nucleotides outside the gene matches: 17.

V and J are TRBV5-1 and TRBJ1-1, with a tentative D call TRBD1 (6 bases). The CDR3 spans 15 residues. Germline V CDR1 and CDR2: SGHRS, YFSETQ. Trimming removed 6 bases from V and 0 bases from J, with 15 bases in between. The CDR3 nucleotides are TGCGCCAGCACGGCCGGGGCAGGGGTGAACACTGAAGCTTTCTTT. Translation gives CASTAGAGVNTEAFF.

This clone was observed once. V usage is TRBV2 and J usage is TRBJ2-7, with unresolved D. With 6 bases removed from V and 0 bases from J, the gap between germline ends came to 6 bases. The CDR3 extends over 12 amino acids. CDR1 and CDR2 (germline): SNHLY, FYNNEI. CDR3 amino acids: CASSPLSYEQYF. DNA for the CDR3: TGTGCCAGCAGCCCTCTCTCCTACGAGCAGTACTTC.

The J gene is TRBJ2-2, the V gene TRBV5-1; no reliable D call. Germline V gives CDR1 SGHRS, CDR2 YFSETQ. V was trimmed by 2 bases and J by 1 base, leaving 6 bases between them. The CDR3 spans 14 residues. This CDR3 is CASSLWRNTGELFF. DNA of the CDR3: TGCGCCAGCAGCTTATGGAGGAACACCGGGGAGCTGTTTTTT.

The CDR3 loop reads CASSFTGSLKEKLFF. For the CDR3, the DNA is TGCGCCAGCAGTTTCACCGGGTCCCTTAAAGAAAAACTGTTTTTT. This chain uses TRBV5-1 with TRBJ1-4; D uncertain. This CDR3 spans 15 amino acids. CDR1 and CDR2 from the germline V gene are SGHRS and YFSETQ. V lost 5 bases and J 8 bases, leaving 19 bases between the germline ends.

The chain links TRBV5-1 to TRBJ2-5, with 8 nucleotides matching TRBD2. The ends lost 7 bases at V and 6 bases at J; junction bases unmatched: 14. The CDR3 consists of 15 residues. From germline, CDR1 is SGHRS and CDR2 YFSETQ. CDR3 in DNA: TGCGCCAGCCAAATTTCTTCGGGGGGGCCCCAGACCCAGTACTTC. Protein product: CASQISSGGPQTQYF.

V gene TRBV15 combines with J gene TRBJ1-3, with D maybe TRBD1 (6 bases). Trimming left V 0 bases short and J 2 bases short, with 11 bases between. CDR3 length: 16 residues. Germline CDR1 LNHNV, CDR2 YYDKDF (reference sequence). This CDR3 is CATSRDVQGAGNTIYF. The CDR3 nucleotides are TGTGCCACCAGCAGAGATGTACAGGGAGCTGGAAACACCATATATTTT.

This sequence joins TRBV5-1 and TRBJ2-5; maybe TRBD2 (6 bases). The CDR3 loop spans 15 amino acids. V shed 3 bases and J shed 2 bases, with 14 bases lying between them. Germline CDR1 and CDR2: SGHRS and YFSETQ. The CDR3 is CASSWASDYQETQYF. The CDR3 nucleotides read TGCGCCAGCAGCTGGGCTAGCGATTATCAAGAGACCCAGTACTTC.

The genes are TRBV5-1 and TRBJ2-7; TRBD1 agrees at 9 bases. V lost 3 bases and J lost 5; bases outside the gene matches: 6. The germline V gene has CDR1 SGHRS and CDR2 YFSETQ. This CDR3 is built from 14 residues. CDR3 DNA sequence: TGCGCCAGCAGCTCCGGGACAGGGAGCCACGAGCAGTACTTC. The encoded protein is CASSSGTGSHEQYF. Filled out from reference TRBV5-1 and TRBJ2-7, the complete variable domain reads KAGVTQTPRYLIKTRGQQVTLSCSPISGHRSVSWYQQTPGQGLQFLFEYFSETQRNKGNFPGRFSGRQFSNSRSEMNVSTLELGDSALYLCASSSGTGSHEQYFGPGTRLTVT.

Concerning this clone itself: Relative to the germline gene, one junction end is altered; a read error may explain this. The chain is built from TRBV2 and TRBJ2-7, with D possibly matching TRBD1 (6 bases). CDR3 length: 14 residues. The germline V gene encodes CDR1 SNHLY and CDR2 FYNNEI. The CDR3 loop is CASREDRFRNEQYF. CDR3 sequence (DNA): TGTGCCAGCAGGGAAGACAGGTTTAGAAACGAGCAGTACTTC.

The chain combines TRBV19 with TRBJ1-1, with 7 bases matching TRBD1. Looked up from germline, CDR1 is LNHDA and CDR2 is SQIVND (reference sequence). The ends lost 5 bases at V and 6 bases at J; junction bases unmatched: 9. This CDR3 has 14 residues. The CDR3 reads CASSYTGDSPEAFF. CDR3 sequence (DNA): TGTGCCAGTAGTTATACAGGGGACTCCCCTGAAGCTTTCTTT.

A remark on this clone: The identical CDR3 is also encoded by other nucleotide sequences in the sample. The rearrangement uses TRBV3-1 (or the pseudogene TRBV3-2) and TRBJ2-5, with D perhaps matching TRBD1 (5 bases). Trimming pared 1 base from V and 5 bases from J, leaving 11 bases between. Germline V CDR1 and CDR2: LGHDT, YNNKEL (reference sequence). The length of the CDR3 is 14 residues. This CDR3 is CASSQGQGGETQYF. CDR3 bases: TGTGCCAGCAGCCAAGGGCAGGGTGGGGAGACCCAGTACTTC.

The V and J genes are TRBV10-2 and TRBJ1-6; maybe TRBD1 (6 bases). In germline, CDR1 is WSHSY, CDR2 SAAADI. Trimming shortened V by 7 bases and J by 9 bases, and 13 bases separated the two germline ends. CDR3 size: 13 residues. The CDR3 protein is CASNKGEGSPLHF. The CDR3 nucleotides are TGCGCCAGCAACAAGGGGGAGGGTTCACCCCTCCACTTT.

The chain recombines TRBV6-4 with TRBJ1-6, with D unresolved. Germline CDR1 MRHNA, CDR2 SNTAGT. The CDR3 is made up of 15 amino acids. The germline V and J ends were trimmed by 2 bases and 3 bases, with 8 bases remaining between them. The CDR3 bases are TGTGCCAGCAGTGACGAGAACCACTATAATTCACCCCTCCACTTT. Protein product: CASSDENHYNSPLHF.